Reported below is one T cell receptor beta chain. The sample belongs to a study of blood T cell repertoires in COVID-19. Study-level background: The United States, Italy and Spain supplied acute and convalescent COVID-19 samples. T cells, B-cell-depleted T cells, or PBMCs provided the cDNA or gDNA that served as material.

Assay: immunoSEQ multiplex PCR; the TCRdb copy retains only in-frame clones and omits some. This sample has more than 80,000 clones; over 80% occur once, and the top ten carry approximately 34%. The TCR was taken from a woman aged 80 or over with active or convalescent COVID-19. Sequencing was done on a sample of peripheral blood.

CDR3 nucleotide sequence: TGTGCCAGCAGCTTGTTGGGACAGGTGAACACTGAAGCTTTCTTT. Translated: CASSLLGQVNTEAFF. This chain joins TRBV5-5 and TRBJ1-1; 8 bases are a match to TRBD1. Germline CDR1 reads SGHKS; CDR2 reads YYEKEE (reference sequence). The CDR3 length is 15 residues. The junction had 2 bases not matched to a gene; V was cut back by 1 base and J by 0 bases.